This TCR beta chain was retrieved from a study of control samples from healthy donors and cancer patients (dated by TCRdb to 2020 to 2021). About this clone itself: Its antigen remains undetermined. Per-nucleotide qualities are absent, and no much larger clonotype sits a single base away.

Libraries were built with the immunoSEQ multiplex PCR assay. As stored in TCRdb, this immuneACCESS dataset retains in-frame rearrangements with V and J assigned. A fraction of the clones does not appear; measured against another copy, unresolved V genes explain less than half of the discrepancy, and the remainder lacks a known reason. Counted in this sample were about 73,000 clones; just under 90% of them appeared once. Clones ranked in the top ten supply under 20% of the sample. CDR1 and CDR2, looked up from the germline V gene (reference sequence), are LNHNV and YYDKDF. The V and J ends are trimmed by 3 bases and 1 base, leaving 9 bases between them. The CDR3 measures 15 amino acids from cysteine to phenylalanine. Only the CDR3 portion is preserved as DNA: 45 bases, with reading frame beginning at the first base.

The clonotype was recovered from a man between 60 and 75 years old with lung cancer. The material sequenced was PBMCs. The rearranged chain carries TRBV15 and TRBJ2-2; no D gene is confidently identified. The nucleotide sequence is given as TGTGCCACCAGCAGGGACCTTGGGAACACCGGGGAGCTGTTTTTT. Its protein reads: CATSRDLGNTGELFF.